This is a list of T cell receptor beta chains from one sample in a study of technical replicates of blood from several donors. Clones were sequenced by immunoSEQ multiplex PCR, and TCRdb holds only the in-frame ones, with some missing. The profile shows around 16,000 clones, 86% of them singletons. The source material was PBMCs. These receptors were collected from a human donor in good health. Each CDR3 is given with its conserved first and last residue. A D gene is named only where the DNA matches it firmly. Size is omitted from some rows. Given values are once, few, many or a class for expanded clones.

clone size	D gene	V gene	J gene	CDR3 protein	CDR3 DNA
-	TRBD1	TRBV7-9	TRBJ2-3	CASSNTGGDTQYF	TGTGCCAGCAGCAACACAGGGGGCGATACGCAGTATTTT
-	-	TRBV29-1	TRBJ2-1	CSEQSMGVEQFF	TGCAGCGAGCAATCAATGGGCGTTGAGCAGTTCTTC
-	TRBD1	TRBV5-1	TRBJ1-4	CASSSTGETNEKLFF	TGCGCCAGCAGTTCAACAGGGGAAACTAATGAAAAACTGTTTTTT
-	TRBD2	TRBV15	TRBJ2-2	CATSRDLAGAANTGELFF	TGTGCCACCAGCAGAGATCTAGCGGGAGCTGCGAACACCGGGGAGCTGTTTTTT
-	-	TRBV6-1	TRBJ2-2	CAAGAGELFF	TGTGCCGCCGGGGCCGGGGAGCTGTTTTTT
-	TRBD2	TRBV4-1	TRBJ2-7	CASQTGSGSYEQYF	TGCGCCAGTCAGACCGGTAGCGGGAGTTACGAGCAGTACTTC
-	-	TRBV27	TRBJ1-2	CASSPYLGGYGYTF	TGTGCCAGCAGTCCTTACCTCGGGGGCTATGGCTACACCTTC
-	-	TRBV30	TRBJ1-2	CALGQYGYTF	TGTGCCTTAGGACAGTATGGCTACACCTTC
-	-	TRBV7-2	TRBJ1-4	CASSSGPNEKLFF	TGTGCCAGCAGCTCAGGGCCTAATGAAAAACTGTTTTTT
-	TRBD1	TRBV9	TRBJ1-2	CASSGTGGRVYGYIF	TGTGCCAGCAGCGGGACAGGGGGCAGGGTCTATGGCTACATCTTC
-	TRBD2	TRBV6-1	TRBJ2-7	CASSAGPSGRYEQYF	TGTGCCAGCAGCGCCGGGCCTAGCGGGAGGTACGAGCAGTACTTC
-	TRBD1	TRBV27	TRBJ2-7	CASSSRGRGYEQYF	TGTGCCAGCAGTTCCAGGGGGCGCGGGTACGAGCAGTACTTC
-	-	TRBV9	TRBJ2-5	CASSAGQIGGETQYF	TGTGCCAGCAGCGCGGGCCAAATCGGAGGGGAGACCCAGTACTTC
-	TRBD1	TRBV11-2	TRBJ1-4	CASSSRPGQNEKLFF	TGTGCCAGCAGCTCAAGGCCGGGACAGAATGAAAAACTGTTTTTT
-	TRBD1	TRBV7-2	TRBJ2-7	CASSPPPGTAYEQYF	TGTGCCAGCAGCCCACCGCCCGGGACAGCCTACGAGCAGTACTTC
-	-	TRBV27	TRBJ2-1	CASRIQGYNEQFF	TGTGCCAGCAGAATTCAGGGCTACAATGAGCAGTTCTTC
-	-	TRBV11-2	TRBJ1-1	CASSLEGGANTEAFF	TGTGCCAGCAGCTTAGAAGGGGGAGCCAACACTGAAGCTTTCTTT
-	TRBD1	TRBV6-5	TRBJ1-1	CAIRQGQNTEAFF	TGTGCCATTAGACAGGGCCAAAACACTGAAGCTTTCTTT
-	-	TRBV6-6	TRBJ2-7	CASQDSSYEQYF	TGTGCCAGCCAGGACAGCTCCTACGAGCAGTACTTC
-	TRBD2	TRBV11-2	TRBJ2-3	CASSLVRLAGTSTDTQYF	TGTGCCAGCAGCTTAGTCCGACTAGCGGGAACTAGCACAGATACGCAGTATTTT
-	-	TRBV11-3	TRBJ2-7	CASSRDYEQYF	TGTGCCAGCAGTCGGGACTACGAGCAGTACTTC
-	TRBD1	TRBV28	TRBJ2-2	CASSFQVGQDGAGELFF	TGTGCCAGCAGTTTCCAAGTTGGACAGGACGGGGCCGGGGAGCTGTTTTTT
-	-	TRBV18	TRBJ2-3	CASSPNRIGADTQYF	TGTGCCAGCTCCCCCAATCGGATCGGGGCAGATACGCAGTATTTT
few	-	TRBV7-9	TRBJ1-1	CASSIQGNTEAFF	TGTGCCAGCAGCATACAGGGGAACACTGAAGCTTTCTTT
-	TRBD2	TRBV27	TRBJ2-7	CASSFASGRYEQYF	TGTGCCAGCAGTTTTGCTAGCGGGAGGTACGAGCAGTACTTC
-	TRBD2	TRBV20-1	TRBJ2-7	CSASSGSRQYF	TGCAGTGCTAGTAGCGGGAGCCGGCAGTACTTC
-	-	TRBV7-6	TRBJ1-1	CASSIHQGSAEAFF	TGTGCCAGCAGCATACACCAGGGGTCCGCTGAAGCTTTCTTT
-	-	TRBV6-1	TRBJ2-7	CASSGTDLSYEQYF	TGTGCCAGCAGTGGGACAGATCTCTCCTACGAGCAGTACTTC
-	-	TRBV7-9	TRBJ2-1	CASTFGGTLSYNEQFF	TGTGCCAGCACCTTTGGGGGGACTCTCTCCTACAATGAGCAGTTCTTC
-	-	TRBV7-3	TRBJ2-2	CASSSPNTGELFF	TGTGCCAGCAGCTCTCCCAACACCGGGGAGCTGTTTTTT
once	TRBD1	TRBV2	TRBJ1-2	CASSELGQGISGYTF	TGTGCCAGCAGTGAATTGGGACAGGGAATCTCCGGCTACACCTTC
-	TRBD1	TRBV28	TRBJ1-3	CASNPGGGNTIYF	TGTGCCAGCAACCCAGGGGGAGGAAACACCATATATTTT
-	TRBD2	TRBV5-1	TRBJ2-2	CASSWTSGIGELFF	TGCGCCAGCAGCTGGACTAGCGGGATCGGGGAGCTGTTTTTT
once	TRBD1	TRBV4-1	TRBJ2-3	CASSQDPGQHTDTQYF	TGCGCCAGCAGCCAAGATCCGGGACAGCACACAGATACGCAGTATTTT
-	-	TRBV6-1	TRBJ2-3	CASRGVVTDTQYF	TGTGCCAGCAGAGGGGTCGTGACAGATACGCAGTATTTT
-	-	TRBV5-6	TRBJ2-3	CASSDSDTQYF	TGTGCCAGCAGTGACAGCGATACGCAGTATTTT
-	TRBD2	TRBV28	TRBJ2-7	CASSFPTSGVYYEQYF	TGTGCCAGCAGTTTTCCAACTAGCGGGGTTTACTACGAGCAGTACTTC
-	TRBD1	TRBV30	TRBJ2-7	CAWRPTGAGQYF	TGTGCCTGGAGGCCTACAGGGGCGGGGCAGTACTTC
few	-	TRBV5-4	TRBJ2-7	CASSLPSASTYEQYF	TGTGCCAGCAGCTTGCCCAGTGCCTCAACCTACGAGCAGTACTTC
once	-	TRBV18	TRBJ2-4	CASSPAGTKNIQYF	TGTGCCAGCTCACCAGCGGGAACCAAAAACATTCAGTACTTC
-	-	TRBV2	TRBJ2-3	CASSEALSPGDTQYF	TGTGCCAGCAGTGAAGCTCTATCACCGGGTGATACGCAGTATTTT
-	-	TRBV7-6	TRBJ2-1	CASSLLRGRRNEQFF	TGTGCCAGCAGCTTACTACGCGGGCGGAGGAATGAGCAGTTCTTC
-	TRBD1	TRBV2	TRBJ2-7	CASSESLDRGPNEQYF	TGTGCCAGCAGTGAATCTTTGGACAGGGGGCCCAACGAGCAGTACTTC
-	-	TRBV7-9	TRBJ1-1	CASSLEPNTEAFF	TGTGCCAGCAGCCTGGAGCCGAACACTGAAGCTTTCTTT
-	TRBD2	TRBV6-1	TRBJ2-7	CASSEGTSGTVYEQYF	TGTGCCAGCAGTGAGGGGACTAGCGGGACGGTGTACGAGCAGTACTTC
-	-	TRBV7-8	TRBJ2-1	CASSLRRVTGNEQFF	TGTGCCAGCAGCTTACGGAGGGTTACGGGCAATGAGCAGTTCTTC
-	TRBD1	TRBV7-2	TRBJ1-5	CASSRTGYSNQPQHF	TGTGCCAGCAGCAGGACAGGGTATAGCAATCAGCCCCAGCATTTT
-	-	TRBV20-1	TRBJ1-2	CRGDTGGYTF	TGCAGGGGGGACACTGGTGGCTACACCTTC
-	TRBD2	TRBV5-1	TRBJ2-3	CASSSPSGMTPDTQYF	TGCGCCAGCAGCTCCCCTAGCGGGATGACCCCAGATACGCAGTATTTT
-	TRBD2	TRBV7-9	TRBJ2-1	CASSPLAAGGRDEQFF	TGTGCCAGCAGCCCGCTGGCCGCGGGAGGGCGGGATGAGCAGTTCTTC
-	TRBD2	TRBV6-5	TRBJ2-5	CASSSSSGVQETQYF	TGTGCCAGCAGTTCCAGCAGCGGGGTCCAAGAGACCCAGTACTTC
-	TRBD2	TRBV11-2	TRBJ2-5	CASSPRGVASGGTQYF	TGTGCCAGCAGCCCACGGGGGGTGGCTAGCGGGGGGACCCAGTACTTC
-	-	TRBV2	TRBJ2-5	CASNQGGFETQYF	TGTGCCAGCAATCAGGGGGGATTTGAGACCCAGTACTTC